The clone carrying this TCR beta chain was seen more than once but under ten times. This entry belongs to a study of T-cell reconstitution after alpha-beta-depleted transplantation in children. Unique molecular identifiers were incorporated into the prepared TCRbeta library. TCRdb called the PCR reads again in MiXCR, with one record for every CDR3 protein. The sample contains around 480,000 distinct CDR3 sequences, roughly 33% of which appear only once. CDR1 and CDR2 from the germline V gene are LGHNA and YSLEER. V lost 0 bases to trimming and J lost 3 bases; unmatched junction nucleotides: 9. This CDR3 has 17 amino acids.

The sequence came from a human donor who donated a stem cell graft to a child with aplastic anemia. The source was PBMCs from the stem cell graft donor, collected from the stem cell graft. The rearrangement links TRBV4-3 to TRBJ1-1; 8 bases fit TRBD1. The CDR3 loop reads CASSQDPTGVLDTEAFF. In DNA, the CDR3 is TGCGCCAGCAGCCAAGATCCGACAGGGGTCCTTGACACTGAAGCTTTCTTT.